This T cell receptor (beta chain) was found in a study of T cells after yellow fever vaccination. This clonotype showed up just a few times. What it binds is not known. General study points: A small proportion of clonotypes was detected in both the CD4 and CD8 compartments.

Trimming cost V 3 bases and J 0 bases, with 22 bases left between them. This CDR3 has 19 amino acids. Germline V CDR1 and CDR2: SGHRS, YFSETQ. Conversion of TCR transcripts into cDNA relied on 5'RACE template switching, which added a universal primer site and UMIs. One entry per CDR3 protein, called by TCRdb with MiXCR from the 5' RACE reads. The sample lists a few hundred thousand distinct CDR3 sequences; 3% to 4.5% were seen once. V and J are TRBV5-1 and TRBJ2-1; no clear D gene. The receptor's source is a man younger than 35 who received the YFV17D yellow fever vaccine. The sample was PBMCs, taken 5 days after the yellow fever booster vaccination. The CDR3 spells CASSYVPARSVLSYNEQFF. The CDR3, as DNA: TGCGCCAGCAGCTACGTCCCAGCCAGGAGCGTCCTCTCCTACAATGAGCAGTTCTTC.